The next 14 T cell receptor beta chains were all read from a single sample in a study of blood T cell repertoires in COVID-19 (TCRdb year 2020). Library preparation employed the immunoSEQ multiplex PCR assay. Not all clones reach the TCRdb copy of this immuneACCESS table, which keeps in-frame sequences only. Checked studies attribute under half of the gap to unresolved V genes and leave the rest unexplained. Recorded for this sample are about 420,000 clones; approximately 90% of them occurred a single time. Clones ranked in the top ten supply roughly 0.76% of the sample. Sequencing was performed on peripheral blood. These receptors were taken from a man aged 18 to 29 with COVID-19, enrolled during active disease.

This chain joins TRBV5-1 and TRBJ2-1, with a weak D call TRBD2 (6 bases). V lost 3 bases and J lost 7, with 14 bases in between. The germline V gene has CDR1 SGHRS and CDR2 YFSETQ. The CDR3 contains 14 residues. The CDR3 DNA sequence: TGCGCCAGCAGCTACGGGAGTAACGGTAATGAGCAGTTCTTC. It encodes CASSYGSNGNEQFF.

With regard to this clone: This same CDR3 is encoded by further DNA sequences in the sample. J is TRBJ2-1 and V is TRBV18; TRBD2 is a possible D gene (6 bases). Trimming removed 3 bases at V and 3 bases at J, with 9 bases between. The CDR3 sequence is 14 residues long. Per the germline V gene, CDR1 is KGHSH and CDR2 is LQKENI. Written as DNA, the CDR3 is TGTGCCAGCTCACCTTCAGCGGGCTACAATGAGCAGTTCTTC. Translating gives CASSPSAGYNEQFF. Variable domain in full (rest from reference TRBV18 and TRBJ2-1): NAGVMQNPRHLVRRRGQEARLRCSPMKGHSHVYWYRQLPEEGLKFMVYLQKENIIDESGMPKERFSAEFPKEGPSILRIQQVVRGDSAAYFCASSPSAGYNEQFFGPGTRLTVL.

The chain employs TRBV11-2 and TRBJ2-1; 8 bases are shared with TRBD1. V gave up 1 base and J gave up 5 bases; unmatched junction bases: 4. Germline V gene sequence: CDR1 SGHAT, CDR2 FQNNGV. The CDR3 has 15 amino acids. CDR3: CASSLGTGSHNEQFF. CDR3 nucleotides: TGTGCCAGCAGCTTAGGGACAGGGTCTCACAATGAGCAGTTCTTC. Combining the CDR3 with reference TRBV11-2 and TRBJ2-1 gives the whole variable domain EAGVAQSPRYKIIEKRQSVAFWCNPISGHATLYWYQQILGQGPKLLIQFQNNGVVDDSQLPKDRFSAERLKGVDSTLKIQPAKLEDSAVYLCASSLGTGSHNEQFFGPGTRLTVL.

The chain recombines TRBV2 with TRBJ2-3; weak D call: TRBD1 (5 bases). V was clipped by 0 bases and J by 2 bases, with 9 bases between them. Germline V CDR1 and CDR2: SNHLY, FYNNEI. The CDR3 length is 15 residues. CDR3 nucleotides: TGTGCCAGCAGTGAAGCGCAGGGTCCCACAGATACGCAGTATTTT. Translation gives CASSEAQGPTDTQYF. Complete variable domain (other parts from reference TRBV2 and TRBJ2-3): EPEVTQTPSHQVTQMGQEVILRCVPISNHLYFYWYRQILGQKVEFLVSFYNNEISEKSEIFDDQFSVERPDGSNFTLKIRSTKLEDSAMYFCASSEAQGPTDTQYFGPGTRLTVL.

As regards this clone: This same CDR3 is encoded by further DNA sequences in the sample. V usage is TRBV12-3 or TRBV12-4 and J usage is TRBJ2-3; weak D call: TRBD2 (5 bases). The CDR3 runs 12 residues. V was clipped by 6 bases and J by 3 bases, with 7 bases between them. For the CDR3, the DNA is TGTGCCAGCAGCCCGGGGACAGATACGCAGTATTTT. It codes for CASSPGTDTQYF.

The gene calls are TRBV19 and TRBJ1-5, with D possibly matching TRBD1 (6 bases). In germline, CDR1 is LNHDA, CDR2 SQIVND (reference sequence). This CDR3 comprises 14 residues. V lost 3 bases, J lost 7 bases, and 13 bases lay in between. The chain's CDR3 is CASSIIQGGQPQHF. Here the CDR3 DNA reads TGTGCCAGTAGTATTATACAGGGTGGGCAGCCCCAGCATTTT.

The chain is built from TRBV5-1 and TRBJ2-7, with TRBD1 as a possible D gene (5 bases). Germline CDR1 is SGHRS and CDR2 is YFSETQ. Deletions cut 4 bases from V and 2 bases from J, with 13 bases between. CDR3 length: 14 amino acids. The CDR3 bases are TGCGCCAGCAGCCGATTGCAGGGAACCTACGAGCAGTACTTC. It codes for CASSRLQGTYEQYF.

The chain is built from TRBV24-1 and TRBJ2-5; a weak D match, TRBD1 (5 bases). V was shortened by 1 base and J by 5 bases, with 16 bases between the two germline ends. The CDR3 runs 16 residues. Germline V gene lookup returns CDR1 KGHDR and CDR2 SFDVKD. CDR3 region: CATSDFSRQGRETQYF. CDR3 nucleotides: TGTGCCACCAGTGATTTTAGCCGGCAGGGCCGGGAGACCCAGTACTTC.

The CDR3: CAWSPPGSTYEQYF. The CDR3 DNA is TGTGCCTGGAGTCCCCCCGGGAGTACATACGAGCAGTACTTC. The rearrangement uses TRBV30 and TRBJ2-7; weak D call: TRBD2 (6 bases). This CDR3 has 14 amino acids. Per germline, CDR1 GTSNPN and CDR2 SVGIG (reference sequence). With 2 bases removed from V and 4 bases from J, the gap between germline ends came to 15 bases.

This clone was found once. The chain uses TRBV7-3 and TRBJ2-1; 7 positions match TRBD2. J was trimmed by 5 bases and V by 3 bases; bases with no gene match: 10. CDR1 and CDR2 from the germline V gene are SGHTA and FQGTGA. The CDR3 runs to 16 residues. The chain's CDR3 is CASSLQAGTTHNEQFF. The CDR3 nucleotides are TGTGCCAGCAGCTTGCAAGCGGGAACCACCCACAATGAGCAGTTCTTC.

V usage is TRBV30 and J usage is TRBJ2-3; 9 positions agree with TRBD2. This CDR3 spans 17 amino acids. Germline V gene sequence: CDR1 GTSNPN, CDR2 SVGIG (reference sequence). V dropped 2 bases and J dropped 5; count of bases not matched to a gene: 14. The CDR3: CAWSTQREAGGRDTQYF. In DNA form, the CDR3 reads TGTGCCTGGAGTACCCAGCGGGAGGCGGGAGGCAGAGATACGCAGTATTTT.

For this clone: Other DNA sequences in the sample encode the same CDR3. This chain joins TRBV12-3 or TRBV12-4 and TRBJ2-5, with TRBD2 matching 8 bases. This CDR3 has 13 amino acids. The ends lost 3 bases at V and 4 bases at J; junction bases unmatched: 1. CDR3 DNA sequence: TGTGCCAGCAGTTTCAGCGGGAGAGAGACCCAGTACTTC. Protein sequence: CASSFSGRETQYF.

This chain joins TRBV21-1 and TRBJ1-5; no check of the table's D call, TRBD1, against the DNA was made. TRBV21-1 is a known pseudogene. This CDR3 contains 18 residues. CDR3 region: CASSKEGPSQRRNQPQHF. DNA of the CDR3: TGTGCCAGCAGCAAAGAGGGGCCCTCCCAACGACGGAATCAGCCCCAGCATTTT.

CDR3 sequence: CASSLFTGVNQPQHF. DNA of the CDR3: TGTGCCAGCAGCTTATTTACAGGGGTGAATCAGCCCCAGCATTTT. This chain connects TRBV5-8 to TRBJ1-5, with 7 nucleotides matching TRBD1. CDR3 size: 15 residues. Germline assignment: CDR1 SGHTS and CDR2 YDEGEE. After removal of 2 bases from V and 4 bases from J, the junction contained 6 bases not matched to a gene.